Given below is one T cell receptor (beta chain) in context. Trimming shortened V by 6 bases and J by 8 bases, and 13 bases separated the two germline ends. This CDR3 is built from 12 residues. The germline V gene encodes CDR1 SGHVS and CDR2 FQNEAQ. The data derive from a study of technical replicates of blood from a few donors. Data came from immunoSEQ multiplex PCR; TCRdb stores just in-frame clones and leaves some out. The sample shows approximately 92,000 clones, 95% of them seen only once. The chain recombines TRBV7-8 with TRBJ1-2, with a possible D match to TRBD1 (6 bases). Specimen: T cells isolated from PBMCs. The sequence derives from a human donor in good health. CDR3 protein: CASRENRDGYTF. Here the CDR3 DNA reads TGTGCCAGCAGAGAAAACAGGGACGGCTACACCTTC.